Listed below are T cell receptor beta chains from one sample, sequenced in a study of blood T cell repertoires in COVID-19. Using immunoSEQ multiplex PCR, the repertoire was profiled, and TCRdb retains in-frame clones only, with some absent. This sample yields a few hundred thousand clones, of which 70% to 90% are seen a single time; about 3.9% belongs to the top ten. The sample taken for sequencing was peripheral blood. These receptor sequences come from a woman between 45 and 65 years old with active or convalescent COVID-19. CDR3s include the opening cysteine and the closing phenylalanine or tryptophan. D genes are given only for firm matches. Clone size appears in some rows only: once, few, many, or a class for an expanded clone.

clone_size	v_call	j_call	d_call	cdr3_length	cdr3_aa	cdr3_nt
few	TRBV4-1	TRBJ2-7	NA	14	CASSQVQPGYEQYF	TGCGCCAGCAGCCAAGTTCAGCCGGGCTACGAGCAGTACTTC
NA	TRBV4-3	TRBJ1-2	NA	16	CASSPGGGGANYGYTF	TGCGCCAGCAGCCCAGGCGGAGGAGGGGCGAACTATGGCTACACCTTC
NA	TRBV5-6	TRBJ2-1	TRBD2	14	CASSFSGVNSEQFF	TGTGCCAGCAGCTTTAGCGGGGTAAATAGTGAGCAGTTCTTC
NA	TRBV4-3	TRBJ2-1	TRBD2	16	CASSQDRASGKNEQFF	TGCGCCAGCAGCCAAGATAGGGCTAGCGGAAAAAATGAGCAGTTCTTC
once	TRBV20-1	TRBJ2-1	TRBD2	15	CSASRGSGNEGEQFF	TGCAGTGCTAGTCGCGGTAGCGGGAACGAAGGTGAGCAGTTCTTC
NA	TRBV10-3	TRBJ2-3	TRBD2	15	CAISDERGGTDTQYF	TGTGCCATCAGTGATGAGCGGGGGGGCACAGATACGCAGTATTTT
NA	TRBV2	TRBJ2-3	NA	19	CASSPSNPGLRVRTDTQYF	TGTGCCAGCAGTCCAAGCAATCCTGGGCTGAGGGTACGCACAGATACGCAGTATTTT
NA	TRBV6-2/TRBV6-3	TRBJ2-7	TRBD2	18	CASTPGWGLARSSYEQYF	TGTGCCAGCACCCCGGGGTGGGGACTAGCGAGGAGCTCCTACGAGCAGTACTTC
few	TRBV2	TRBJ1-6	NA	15	CASSEETGRDSPLHF	TGTGCCAGCAGTGAGGAGACAGGCAGGGATTCACCCCTCCACTTT
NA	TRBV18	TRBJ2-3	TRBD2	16	CASSPLDGGSTDTQYF	TGTGCCAGCTCACCTCTAGACGGGGGGAGTACAGATACGCAGTATTTT
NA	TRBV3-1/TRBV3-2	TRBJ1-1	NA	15	CASSQGHKGGTEAFF	TGTGCCAGCAGCCAAGGGCACAAAGGAGGGACTGAAGCTTTCTTT
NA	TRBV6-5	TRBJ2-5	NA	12	CASRRGSETQYF	TGTGCCAGCCGGAGGGGCAGCGAGACCCAGTACTTC
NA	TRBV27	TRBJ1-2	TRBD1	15	CASSSRGQGNYGYTF	TGTGCCAGCAGTTCCCGGGGACAGGGTAACTATGGCTACACCTTC
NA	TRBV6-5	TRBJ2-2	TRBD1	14	CASSTGQGGGELFF	TGTGCCAGCAGCACGGGACAGGGAGGCGGGGAGCTGTTTTTT
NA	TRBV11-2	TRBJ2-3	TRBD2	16	CASSLGASGGGDTQYF	TGTGCCAGCAGCTTAGGAGCTAGCGGGGGGGGCGATACGCAGTATTTT
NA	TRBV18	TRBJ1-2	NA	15	CASSPPQWREGGYTF	TGTGCCAGCTCACCACCGCAGTGGAGGGAGGGTGGCTACACCTTC
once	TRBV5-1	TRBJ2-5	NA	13	CASSLVQGETQYF	TGCGCCAGCAGCTTGGTTCAGGGGGAGACCCAGTACTTC
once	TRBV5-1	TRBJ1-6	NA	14	CASSLQGKDSPLHF	TGCGCCAGCAGCTTGCAGGGGAAGGATTCACCCCTCCACTTT
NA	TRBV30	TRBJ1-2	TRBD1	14	CAWSDQGQGYGYTF	TGTGCCTGGAGTGACCAGGGACAGGGCTATGGCTACACCTTC
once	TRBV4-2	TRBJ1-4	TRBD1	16	CASSSISPRGEEKLFF	TGTGCCAGCAGCTCCATTTCTCCCAGGGGGGAGGAAAAACTGTTTTTT
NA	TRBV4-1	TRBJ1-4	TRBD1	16	CASSQETGGLNEKLFF	TGCGCCAGCAGCCAGGAAACAGGGGGCTTGAATGAAAAACTGTTTTTT
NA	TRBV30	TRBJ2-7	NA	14	CAWNTRTISYEQYF	TGTGCCTGGAATACGAGAACGATCTCCTACGAGCAGTACTTC
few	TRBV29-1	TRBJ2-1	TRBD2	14	CSARTSGMVNEQFF	TGCAGCGCGAGGACTAGCGGGATGGTCAATGAGCAGTTCTTC
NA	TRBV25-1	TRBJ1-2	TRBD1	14	CASSEGQGTGGYTF	TGTGCCAGCAGTGAGGGACAGGGTACCGGTGGCTACACCTTC
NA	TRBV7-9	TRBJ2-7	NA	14	CASSLEGSSYEQYF	TGTGCCAGCAGCTTGGAGGGTAGCTCCTACGAGCAGTACTTC
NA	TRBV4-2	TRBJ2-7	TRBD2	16	CASSQRGSGGSYEQYF	TGTGCCAGCAGCCAAAGGGGTAGCGGGGGGTCCTACGAGCAGTACTTC
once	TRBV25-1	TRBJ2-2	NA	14	CASSELVTTGELFF	TGTGCCAGCAGTGAATTAGTCACCACCGGGGAGCTGTTTTTT
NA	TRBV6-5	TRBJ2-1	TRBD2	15	CASSYTGTKKDEQFF	TGTGCCAGCAGTTACACCGGGACTAAGAAGGATGAGCAGTTCTTC
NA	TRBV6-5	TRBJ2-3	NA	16	CASSYSRQGGTDTQYF	TGTGCCAGCAGTTACTCGAGACAAGGGGGCACAGATACGCAGTATTTT
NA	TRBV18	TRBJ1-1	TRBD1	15	CASSPSTGGPTEAFF	TGTGCCAGCTCACCGAGTACAGGGGGCCCCACTGAAGCTTTCTTT
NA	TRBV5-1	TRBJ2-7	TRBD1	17	CASSLALTGGLEDEQYF	TGCGCCAGCAGCTTGGCCTTGACAGGGGGCCTTGAGGACGAGCAGTACTTC
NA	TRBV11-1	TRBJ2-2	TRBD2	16	CASSLTLAGSTGELFF	TGTGCCAGCAGCTTGACACTAGCGGGGAGTACCGGGGAGCTGTTTTTT
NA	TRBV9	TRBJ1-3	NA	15	CASSVSGDAGNTIYF	TGTGCCAGCAGCGTTTCAGGGGATGCTGGAAACACCATATATTTT
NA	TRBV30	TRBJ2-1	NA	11	CAWSVRYEQFF	TGTGCCTGGAGTGTACGGTATGAGCAGTTCTTC
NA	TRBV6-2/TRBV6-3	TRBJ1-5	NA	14	CASSSPDWNQPQHF	TGTGCCAGCAGTTCGCCGGACTGGAATCAGCCCCAGCATTTT
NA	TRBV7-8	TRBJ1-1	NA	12	CASHGYNTEAFF	TGTGCCAGCCACGGGTATAACACTGAAGCTTTCTTT
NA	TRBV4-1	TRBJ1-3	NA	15	CASSHPTASGNTIYF	TGCGCCAGCAGCCACCCGACAGCCTCTGGAAACACCATATATTTT
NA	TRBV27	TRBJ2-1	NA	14	CASSYQGDYNEQFF	TGTGCCAGTTCGTATCAAGGGGACTACAATGAGCAGTTCTTC
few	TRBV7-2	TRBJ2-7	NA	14	CASSERHGSYEQYF	TGTGCCAGCAGCGAAAGACACGGCTCCTACGAGCAGTACTTC
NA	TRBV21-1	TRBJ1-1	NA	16	CASSRLPGQGLHEAFF	TGTGCCAGCAGCCGCTTGCCGGGACAGGGACTTCATGAAGCTTTCTTT
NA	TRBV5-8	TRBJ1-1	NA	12	CASSLNTAEAFF	TGTGCCAGCAGCTTGAATACAGCTGAAGCTTTCTTT
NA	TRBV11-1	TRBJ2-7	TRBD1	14	CASSLDRGADEQYF	TGTGCCAGCAGTTTGGACAGGGGGGCGGACGAGCAGTACTTC
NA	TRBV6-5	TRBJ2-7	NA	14	CASSYSRLAQEQYF	TGTGCCAGCAGTTACTCCCGGCTAGCTCAAGAGCAGTACTTC
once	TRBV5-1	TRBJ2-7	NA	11	CASSLDNEQYF	TGCGCCAGCAGCTTAGACAACGAGCAGTACTTC
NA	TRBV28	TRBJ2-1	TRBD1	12	CASSRTGLGQFF	TGTGCCAGCAGTCGGACAGGTCTGGGGCAGTTCTTC